These T cell receptor beta chains were read from a single sample in a study of cytomegalovirus exposure and HLA in healthy donors. Only in-frame clones appear in the TCRdb table, and some are missing; sequencing was by immunoSEQ multiplex PCR. The sample holds fewer than 200,000 clones, around 81% seen once. Input material: PBMCs. The receptors shown here come from a woman in her 30s in good health and CMV-seronegative. The CDR3 runs from the conserved cysteine through the conserved F or W. A D gene is named only where the DNA matches it firmly. Size is stated for part of the rows, as once, few or many counts, or as a class when the clone is expanded.

CDR3 protein | CDR3 DNA | J gene | V gene | clone size | D gene
CASSLAGVMSYEQYF | TGTGCCAGCAGCTTAGCGGGAGTAATGTCCTACGAGCAGTACTTC | TRBJ2-7 | TRBV5-6 | few | TRBD2
CASSLVGRMNTEAFF | TGTGCCAGCAGCTTAGTAGGCAGGATGAACACTGAAGCTTTCTTT | TRBJ1-1 | TRBV7-2 | NA | NA
CASSQDDFRDRVGNEQFF | TGCGCCAGCAGCCAAGATGATTTCCGGGACAGGGTAGGGAATGAGCAGTTCTTC | TRBJ2-1 | TRBV4-3 | NA | TRBD1
CASHGGELLEQYF | TGTGCCAGCCACGGGGGGGAGTTACTTGAGCAGTACTTC | TRBJ2-7 | TRBV2 | few | TRBD2
CASSIGATGELFF | TGTGCCAGTAGTATAGGGGCAACCGGGGAGCTGTTTTTT | TRBJ2-2 | TRBV19 | once | NA
CASSVGMNTEAFF | TGTGCCAGCAGCGTAGGTATGAACACTGAAGCTTTCTTT | TRBJ1-1 | TRBV9 | NA | NA
CASSIDASGGTDTQYF | TGTGCCAGTAGTATAGACGCTAGCGGGGGTACAGATACGCAGTATTTT | TRBJ2-3 | TRBV19 | NA | TRBD2
CASLKWTGDNSPLHF | TGCGCCAGTTTAAAATGGACAGGGGATAATTCACCCCTCCACTTT | TRBJ1-6 | TRBV5-1 | NA | TRBD1
CASSTRTDNEQFF | TGTGCCAGCAGCACCCGGACTGACAATGAGCAGTTCTTC | TRBJ2-1 | TRBV9 | NA | NA
CATILTGPQETQYF | TGTGCCACCATCTTGACAGGGCCTCAAGAGACCCAGTACTTC | TRBJ2-5 | TRBV28 | NA | TRBD1
CASSLVRTGVTVEQYF | TGTGCCAGCAGCTTGGTTCGGACAGGAGTGACGGTCGAGCAGTACTTC | TRBJ2-7 | TRBV5-6 | NA | TRBD1
CASSPGTAQETQYF | TGTGCCAGCAGCCCCGGGACAGCCCAAGAGACCCAGTACTTC | TRBJ2-5 | TRBV7-9 | once | TRBD1
CASSVVVSGGGNEQFF | TGTGCCAGCAGCGTAGTTGTTTCAGGGGGCGGCAATGAGCAGTTCTTC | TRBJ2-1 | TRBV9 | NA | TRBD1
CASTLREGPYEQYF | TGTGCCAGTACCCTTCGTGAGGGCCCCTACGAGCAGTACTTC | TRBJ2-7 | TRBV28 | NA | NA
CASSISTDTQYF | TGTGCCAGCAGCATAAGCACAGATACGCAGTATTTT | TRBJ2-3 | TRBV7-9 | NA | NA
CASNAGLAKNIQYF | TGTGCCAGCAATGCGGGGCTAGCCAAAAACATTCAGTACTTC | TRBJ2-4 | TRBV2 | NA | NA
CASSASSGGYNEQFF | TGTGCCAGCAGCGCCTCTAGCGGGGGGTACAATGAGCAGTTCTTC | TRBJ2-1 | TRBV28 | NA | TRBD2
CASSLGDKQETQYF | TGTGCCAGCAGCTTGGGTGACAAACAAGAGACCCAGTACTTC | TRBJ2-5 | TRBV5-6 | NA | NA
CASSLDLDGQGAYGYTF | TGTGCCAGCAGCTTAGACCTTGATGGACAGGGGGCGTATGGCTACACCTTC | TRBJ1-2 | TRBV11-2 | NA | TRBD1
CASSPGQGEAFF | TGTGCCAGCAGTCCGGGACAGGGAGAAGCTTTCTTT | TRBJ1-1 | TRBV6-5 | NA | TRBD1
CASSLALGGAYGYTF | TGTGCCAGCAGCTTAGCGCTAGGGGGGGCCTATGGCTACACCTTC | TRBJ1-2 | TRBV7-6 | NA | NA
CASRAGQTYYGYTF | TGTGCCAGTAGGGCGGGACAGACCTACTATGGCTACACCTTC | TRBJ1-2 | TRBV19 | NA | TRBD1
CASSLGPTGAGPNQPQHF | TGTGCCAGCAGTTTAGGTCCGACAGGTGCGGGCCCTAATCAGCCCCAGCATTTT | TRBJ1-5 | TRBV28 | NA | NA
CASSLALGGGGTDTQYF | TGTGCCAGCAGCTTAGCGTTAGGGGGCGGGGGCACAGATACGCAGTATTTT | TRBJ2-3 | TRBV7-2 | NA | NA
CASSEGREGHSYEQYF | TGTGCCAGCAGTGAGGGGCGGGAGGGCCACTCCTACGAGCAGTACTTC | TRBJ2-7 | TRBV6-1 | NA | TRBD2
CASSFGGSAKNIQYF | TGTGCCAGCAGTTTTGGGGGGTCGGCCAAAAACATTCAGTACTTC | TRBJ2-4 | TRBV28 | NA | NA
CASSLGLAGVNEQYF | TGTGCCAGCAGTTTGGGACTAGCGGGAGTCAACGAGCAGTACTTC | TRBJ2-7 | TRBV28 | NA | TRBD2
CASSLTGQIQETQYF | TGTGCCAGCAGCTTAACGGGCCAGATCCAAGAGACCCAGTACTTC | TRBJ2-5 | TRBV7-3 | NA | NA
CASGRQGSVSGYTF | TGTGCTAGTGGTCGACAGGGGTCGGTCTCTGGCTACACCTTC | TRBJ1-2 | TRBV12-5 | NA | TRBD1
CASSWDREGTEAFF | TGTGCCAGCAGCTGGGACAGGGAGGGCACTGAAGCTTTCTTT | TRBJ1-1 | TRBV7-9 | NA | TRBD1
CASSLFTKSSYNEQFF | TGTGCCAGCAGCTTGTTTACGAAGAGCTCCTACAATGAGCAGTTCTTC | TRBJ2-1 | TRBV5-4 | NA | NA
CASSLSRESEAFF | TGTGCCAGCAGTTTATCTAGGGAGTCTGAAGCTTTCTTT | TRBJ1-1 | TRBV27 | NA | NA
CASSLRGGVYEQYF | TGTGCCAGCAGCTTGCGCGGGGGGGTCTACGAGCAGTACTTC | TRBJ2-7 | TRBV5-6 | once | TRBD2
CASSDPGGYEQYF | TGCGCCAGCAGTGATCCAGGGGGCTACGAGCAGTACTTC | TRBJ2-7 | TRBV10-1 | NA | TRBD1
CAWSVKNSQYF | TGTGCCTGGAGTGTCAAAAACAGTCAGTACTTC | TRBJ2-4 | TRBV30 | once | NA
CASSGVPGGLATDTQYF | TGTGCCAGCAGTGGGGTCCCTGGGGGACTAGCCACAGATACGCAGTATTTT | TRBJ2-3 | TRBV2 | NA | TRBD2
CASSDITSGGDHEQYF | TGTGCCAGCAGTGACATAACTAGCGGGGGGGACCACGAGCAGTACTTC | TRBJ2-7 | TRBV27 | NA | TRBD2
CASSPGQGMKGANGLTF | TGTGCCAGCAGTCCGGGACAGGGGATGAAAGGGGCCAACGGCCTGACTTTC | TRBJ2-6 | TRBV11-3 | NA | TRBD1